Following are 6 T cell receptor beta chains from one sample sequenced in a study of OX40 agonist ivuxolimab in advanced cancers. The method was immunoSEQ multiplex PCR; TCRdb's version includes in-frame clones alone and lacks a portion of them. This sample has roughly 30,000 clones, with roughly 90% found just once. Sample: CD4+ or CD8+ T cells sorted from blood, taken in a trial of the OX40 agonist ivuxolimab. These receptor sequences come from an adult with an advanced solid tumor such as melanoma, head and neck, liver or kidney cancer.

The chain combines TRBV6-1 with TRBJ1-5; D remains unclear. The CDR3 consists of 13 residues. Between the trimmed V and J ends, which lost 2 bases and 4 bases, there was a span of 6 bases. Germline CDR1 MNHNS, CDR2 SASEGT. CDR3: CASSEWENQPQHF. Here the CDR3 DNA reads TGTGCCAGCAGTGAATGGGAGAATCAGCCCCAGCATTTT.

The CDR3: CASSSRQYEQYF. CDR3 DNA: TGTGCCAGCAGTTCAAGACAGTACGAGCAGTACTTC. The V and J genes are TRBV6-5 and TRBJ2-5, with D possibly TRBD1 on 5 matching bases. The J call may be in error: the DNA end matches TRBJ2-7 better. This CDR3 contains 12 residues. Per germline, CDR1 MNHEY and CDR2 SVGAGI.

This chain links TRBV19 with TRBJ2-7; no definite D call. Per germline, CDR1 LNHDA and CDR2 SQIVND (reference sequence). The CDR3 runs to 14 residues. Trimming took 2 bases from V and 0 from J, leaving 8 bases between them. CDR3 sequence (DNA): TGTGCCAGTAGTATACGAGAGGCCTCCTACGAGCAGTACTTC. This sequence encodes CASSIREASYEQYF.

The V gene is TRBV13, the J gene TRBJ2-3; 7 bases are a match to TRBD2. CDR3 length: 15 amino acids. Per germline, CDR1 PRHDT and CDR2 FYEKMQ (reference sequence). Trimming at V came to 1 base and at J to 3 bases, leaving 4 bases not matched to a gene. This CDR3 is CASSLEGSGTDTQYF. The CDR3 nucleotides are TGTGCCAGCAGCTTAGAGGGTAGCGGGACAGATACGCAGTATTTT. Full variable domain (rest looked up from reference TRBV13 and TRBJ2-3): AAGVIQSPRHLIKEKRETATLKCYPIPRHDTVYWYQQGPGQDPQFLISFYEKMQSDKGSIPDRFSAQQFSDYHSELNMSSLELGDSALYFCASSLEGSGTDTQYFGPGTRLTVL.

This clone was observed a single time. The rearrangement uses TRBV11-2 and TRBJ1-6; D is unresolved. The germline V and J ends were trimmed by 0 bases and 10 bases, with 7 bases remaining between them. Per germline, CDR1 SGHAT and CDR2 FQNNGV. There are 13 residues in the CDR3. DNA of the CDR3: TGTGCCAGCAGCTTAGAAGGTAGCTCACCCCTCCACTTT. Protein: CASSLEGSSPLHF.

This clone is labeled as medium-sized. The chain has TRBV28 and TRBJ2-1; no definite D call. This CDR3 is built from 16 residues. V dropped 6 bases and J dropped 5 bases, with 20 bases sitting between them. Looked up from germline, CDR1 is MDHEN and CDR2 is SYDVKM. CDR3 in amino acids: CASSPGTGRTNNEQFF. DNA of the CDR3: TGTGCCAGCAGCCCTGGTACGGGCCGTACGAACAATGAGCAGTTCTTC.